Listed here are 5 T cell receptor beta chains from one sample, sequenced in a study of CD8+ T cells in alopecia areata. Treatment indicated: oral pan-JAK inhibitor, 5-10 mg twice daily. Reverse transcription of extracted RNA yielded cDNA, which provided the sequencing template. Clones were sequenced by immunoSEQ multiplex PCR, and TCRdb holds only the in-frame ones, with some missing. The table has 190,000 or so clones, about three fifths seen once. The material sequenced was CD4+ T cells sorted from blood, taken at week 4, from a patient treated with tofacitinib. The receptors stem from a human donor with alopecia areata.

On this clone itself: Within the sample, other DNA sequences also encode this same CDR3. V is TRBV28 and J is TRBJ1-2; the D gene is possibly TRBD1 (6 bases). V was clipped by 5 bases and J by 2 bases, with 9 bases between them. Germline V gene data show CDR1 as MDHEN and CDR2 as SYDVKM. This CDR3 has 13 residues. The CDR3 loop is CASSQGQNYGYTF. As DNA, the CDR3 is TGTGCCAGCAGTCAAGGACAGAACTATGGCTACACCTTC.

The chain has TRBV9 and TRBJ1-5, with TRBD1 identical over 9 bases. V dropped 3 bases and J dropped 4; count of bases not matched to a gene: 2. The CDR3 length is 14 residues. In germline, CDR1 is SGDLS, CDR2 YYNGEE. Written as DNA, the CDR3 is TGTGCCAGCAGCGCGACAGGGGGAAATCAGCCCCAGCATTTT. This gives the protein CASSATGGNQPQHF.

The rearrangement joins TRBV29-1 to TRBJ2-3; D may match TRBD1 or TRBD2 (5 bases each). From germline, CDR1 is SQVTM and CDR2 ANQGSEA. The CDR3 spans 13 residues. V gave up 7 bases and J gave up 2 bases, with 13 bases separating them. The CDR3 nucleotides are TGCAGCGCCCGGGACCGTTACACAGATACGCAGTATTTT. Translated: CSARDRYTDTQYF.

The chain links TRBV30 to TRBJ2-5, with D possibly TRBD1 on 5 matching bases. This CDR3 has 14 amino acids. Trimming removed 1 base at V and 5 bases at J, with 14 bases between. From germline, CDR1 is GTSNPN and CDR2 SVGIG (reference sequence). This chain's CDR3 is CAWSAGRVSETQYF. The DNA of the CDR3 is TGTGCCTGGAGTGCTGGCAGGGTGAGCGAGACCCAGTACTTC. The whole variable domain, remainder taken from reference TRBV30 and TRBJ2-5, is SQTIHQWPATLVQPVGSPLSLECTVEGTSNPNLYWYRQAAGRGLQLLFYSVGIGQISSEVPQNLSASRPQDRQFILSSKKLLLSDSGFYLCAWSAGRVSETQYFGPGTRLLVL.

As to this clone: A junction end diverges from the germline sequence, so it may reflect a read error. This chain connects TRBV2 to TRBJ1-1; possibly TRBD1 for D (6 bases). The CDR3 consists of 12 residues. Germline CDR1 reads SNHLY; CDR2 reads FYNNEI. CDR3 sequence reads: CASRNRDTEAFF. Here the CDR3 DNA reads TGTGCCAGCAGGAACAGGGACACCGAAGCTTTCTTT.